A single sample gave rise to the 4 T cell receptor beta chains below, sequenced in a study of control samples from healthy donors and cancer patients. Only in-frame clones appear in the TCRdb table, and some are missing; sequencing was by immunoSEQ multiplex PCR. This table holds around 93,000 clones, roughly 90% found once. The source material was blood. All receptors derive from a human donor in good health. The donor label of this sample is uncertain.

This clone was seen a single time. The rearrangement links TRBV28 to TRBJ2-7; D gene ambiguous. This CDR3 is built from 15 residues. Germline loops: CDR1 MDHEN, CDR2 SYDVKM. V lost 1 base and J 5 bases, leaving 15 bases between the germline ends. This chain's CDR3 is CASSLYGRSGHEQYF. The CDR3 DNA reads TGTGCCAGCAGTTTATACGGAAGGTCGGGCCACGAGCAGTACTTC.

V gene TRBV12-3 or TRBV12-4 combines with J gene TRBJ2-7; 7 bases line up with TRBD1. The J segment lost 1 base and the V segment lost 7 bases, leaving 4 bases of the junction unmatched. CDR3 size: 13 residues. The DNA for the CDR3 is TGTGCCAGCATGACAGGGAATTCCTACGAGCAGTACTTC. It encodes CASMTGNSYEQYF.

The chain couples TRBV12-3 or TRBV12-4 to TRBJ1-1; D is perhaps TRBD1 (6 bases). The CDR3 loop spans 12 amino acids. The V and J ends lost 4 bases and 5 bases respectively, with 8 bases between them. DNA of the CDR3: TGTGCCAGCAGTTCGGGGGCGACTGAAGCTTTCTTT. Translating it yields CASSSGATEAFF.

This clone came up a few times. The J gene is TRBJ1-2, the V gene TRBV28, with 7 bases aligning to TRBD1. Germline V gives CDR1 MDHEN, CDR2 SYDVKM. The CDR3 length is 14 residues. The trim removed 5 bases at V and 4 bases at J, leaving 7 bases unmatched. The CDR3 loop is CASSPQGVSYGYTF. Written as DNA, the CDR3 is TGTGCCAGCAGTCCTCAGGGGGTTTCCTATGGCTACACCTTC.